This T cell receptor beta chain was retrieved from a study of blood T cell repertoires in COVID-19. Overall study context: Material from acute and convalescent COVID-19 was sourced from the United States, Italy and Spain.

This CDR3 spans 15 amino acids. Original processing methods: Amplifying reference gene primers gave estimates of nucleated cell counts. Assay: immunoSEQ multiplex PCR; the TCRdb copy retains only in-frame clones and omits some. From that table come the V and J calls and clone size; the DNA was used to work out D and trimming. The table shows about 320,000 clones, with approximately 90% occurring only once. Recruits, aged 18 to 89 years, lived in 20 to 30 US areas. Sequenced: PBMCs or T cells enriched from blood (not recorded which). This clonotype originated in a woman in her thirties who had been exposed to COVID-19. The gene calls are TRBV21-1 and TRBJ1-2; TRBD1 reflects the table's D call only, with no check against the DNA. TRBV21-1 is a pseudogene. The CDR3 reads CASSKGTARNYGYTF. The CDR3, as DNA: TGTGCCAGCAGCAAGGGGACAGCCAGAAACTATGGCTACACCTTC.